Listed here are 8 T cell receptor beta chains from one sample, sequenced in a study of neurological immune-mediated disorders. TCRdb re-analysed the 5' RACE reads in MiXCR, keeping a single row per CDR3 protein. The sample records under 80,000 distinct CDR3 sequences, around 9.9% being singletons. Sequenced sample: PBMCs. The source is a man aged 50 to 59 in good health.

This clonotype was picked up many times. The chain carries TRBV6-2 or TRBV6-3 and TRBJ1-2, with TRBD1 as a possible D gene (5 bases). Germline lookup yields CDR1 MNHEY and CDR2 SVGEGT. This CDR3 comprises 15 residues. The V and J ends lost 2 bases and 7 bases respectively, with 17 bases between them. The CDR3 loop is CASSYRSGGSAGYTF. The CDR3 coding sequence is TGTGCCAGCAGTTACCGTTCGGGGGGTTCTGCTGGCTACACCTTC.

This clonotype was seen many times. CDR3 protein: CASSLRLAGHASTDTQYF. In DNA, the CDR3 is TGTGCCAGCAGCCTCCGACTAGCGGGACACGCTAGCACAGATACGCAGTATTTT. This rearrangement joins TRBV27 to TRBJ2-3; 11 nucleotides match TRBD2. This CDR3 comprises 18 residues. In germline, CDR1 is MNHEY, CDR2 SMNVEV (reference sequence). V shed 6 bases, J shed 0 bases, and the junction held 11 bases outside the gene matches.

This clonotype has a count of ten or more. The chain joins TRBV11-2 to TRBJ2-7; 7 nucleotides line up with TRBD2. Germline CDR1 reads SGHAT; CDR2 reads FQNNGV. The CDR3 spans 13 residues. V lost 5 bases to trimming and J lost 3 bases; unmatched junction nucleotides: 4. The CDR3 loop reads CASSPRGGYEQYF. The CDR3 DNA reads as TGTGCCAGCAGCCCCCGCGGGGGCTACGAGCAGTACTTC.

This clonotype has a count of ten or more. This sequence joins TRBV11-3 and TRBJ2-1; D is undetermined. V gave up 1 base and J gave up 5 bases, with 6 bases separating them. The CDR3 consists of 13 residues. The germline gives CDR1 SGHNT, CDR2 YENEEA. The CDR3 coding sequence is TGTGCCAGCAGCTTAGGGGTCAACAATGAGCAGTTCTTC. Its translation is CASSLGVNNEQFF.

This clonotype came up many times. The rearrangement uses TRBV20-1 and TRBJ1-4; D uncertain. CDR1 is DFQATT and CDR2 is SNEGSKA in the germline V gene (reference sequence). The CDR3 has 11 residues. Deletions cut 3 bases from V and 8 bases from J, with 7 bases between. Here the CDR3 reads CSARAGEKLFF. DNA of the CDR3: TGCAGTGCTAGGGCGGGAGAAAAACTGTTTTTT.

In this sample, this clonotype turned up many times. The chain recombines TRBV25-1 with TRBJ2-2; D is ambiguous. Trimming shortened V by 5 bases and J by 0 bases, and 10 bases separated the two germline ends. This CDR3 contains 15 residues. Germline V gene data show CDR1 as MGHDK and CDR2 as SYGVNS. The CDR3 DNA follows: TGTGCCAGCAGTAAGCCAAACCCGAACACCGGGGAGCTGTTTTTT. Translation gives CASSKPNPNTGELFF.

This clonotype has at least ten counts. The chain combines TRBV5-1 with TRBJ2-3; D not certain. CDR1 and CDR2 (germline): SGHRS, YFSETQ. V lost 0 bases and J lost 10, with 18 bases in between. CDR3 length equals 15 residues. The CDR3 DNA reads as TGCGCCAGCAGCTTGGGAAGGTTGCTCCCGGGTTCGCAGTATTTT. Translated, it gives CASSLGRLLPGSQYF.

This clonotype came up a few times. V is TRBV5-6 and J is TRBJ1-1, with 10 positions matching TRBD1. Germline loops: CDR1 SGHDT, CDR2 YYEEEE. V gave up 3 bases and J gave up 0 bases; unmatched junction bases: 5. The length of the CDR3 is 16 residues. CDR3 nucleotides: TGTGCCAGCAGCTACCGGGACAGGGGTATGAACACTGAAGCTTTCTTT. This codes for CASSYRDRGMNTEAFF. Complete variable domain (other parts from reference TRBV5-6 and TRBJ1-1): DAGVTQSPTHLIKTRGQQVTLRCSPKSGHDTVSWYQQALGQGPQFIFQYYEEEERQRGNFPDRFSGHQFPNYSSELNVNALLLGDSALYLCASSYRDRGMNTEAFFGQGTRLTVV.